A single sample gave rise to the 20 T cell receptor beta chains below, sequenced in a study of blood T cell repertoires in COVID-19. The data were produced by immunoSEQ multiplex PCR, yet TCRdb's version contains in-frame clones alone and is incomplete. The data hold 200,000 to 250,000 clones, with around 83% observed a single time. Source material: peripheral blood. The receptor source for this set is a human donor in a cohort sampled during active COVID-19.

This rearrangement joins TRBV18 to TRBJ2-6; perhaps TRBD2 as D (5 bases). CDR3 size: 17 residues. V lost 6 bases and J 0 bases, leaving 15 bases between the germline ends. Per germline, CDR1 KGHSH and CDR2 LQKENI. In nucleotides, the CDR3 is TGTGCCAGCTCCCCTATCCAGCGGAGCTCTGGGGCCAACGTCCTGACTTTC. It specifies CASSPIQRSSGANVLTF.

This clone occurred once. The chain carries TRBV4-1 and TRBJ1-2; possible D gene TRBD1, 6 bases. The CDR3 sequence is 13 residues long. V was pared by 0 bases and J by 12 bases, with 14 bases between. Per germline, CDR1 MGHRA and CDR2 YSYEKL. The CDR3 protein is CASSQDRGFIDTF. In DNA, the CDR3 is TGCGCCAGCAGCCAAGACAGGGGCTTTATCGACACCTTC.

This clone was seen a handful of times. The chain recombines TRBV6-2 or TRBV6-3 with TRBJ1-4, with 9 bases fitting TRBD1. Germline CDR1 is MNHEY and CDR2 is SVGEGT. Losses at the gene ends were 5 bases for V and 7 bases for J; bases not matched to a gene: 11. CDR3 length: 16 amino acids. The chain's CDR3 is CASSRIPGQGVEKLFF. CDR3 coding DNA: TGTGCCAGCAGTCGAATTCCGGGACAGGGTGTTGAAAAACTGTTTTTT.

The CDR3 DNA is TGTGCCAGCAGCTCACTAGCGGGGTACTACAATGAGCAGTTCTTC. It specifies CASSSLAGYYNEQFF. J is TRBJ2-1 and V is TRBV3-1 (or the pseudogene TRBV3-2), with TRBD2 matching 10 bases. Unmatched junction bases numbered 4, after V lost 5 bases and J lost 3 bases. The CDR3 contains 15 residues. Germline lookup yields CDR1 LGHDT and CDR2 YNNKEL (reference sequence).

V gene TRBV5-1 combines with J gene TRBJ2-3, with 11 bases matching TRBD2. CDR1 SGHRS and CDR2 YFSETQ come from the germline V gene. V was pared by 5 bases and J by 3 bases, with 5 bases of the junction left unmatched. CDR3 length equals 15 residues. CDR3 coding DNA: TGCGCCAGCAGGTTCCTAGCGGGAGGAACAGATACGCAGTATTTT. Amino acids: CASRFLAGGTDTQYF.

The J gene is TRBJ2-7, the V gene TRBV7-2; 10 nucleotides align to TRBD2. J gave up 1 base and V 4 bases, and 7 bases lay outside the gene matches. There are 16 residues in the CDR3. From germline, CDR1 is SGHTA and CDR2 FQGNSA. The CDR3 coding sequence is TGTGCCAGCAGCTCACCAGCGGGAGGGCCGTCCTACGAGCAGTACTTC. This codes for CASSSPAGGPSYEQYF.

This chain links TRBV5-6 with TRBJ2-7, with 12 nucleotides matching TRBD2. CDR1 SGHDT and CDR2 YYEEEE come from the germline V gene. The CDR3 spans 15 residues. The V segment lost 4 bases and the J segment 5 bases; nucleotides outside the gene matches: 7. The CDR3 loop reads CASSPGLAGLNEQYF. In DNA form, the CDR3 reads TGTGCCAGCAGCCCTGGACTAGCGGGACTGAACGAGCAGTACTTC.

This clone was counted at least ten times. This chain links TRBV18 with TRBJ2-1; 8 bases agree with TRBD1. The germline gives CDR1 KGHSH, CDR2 LQKENI. CDR3 length: 14 amino acids. The trim removed 0 bases at V and 10 bases at J, leaving 5 bases unmatched. In DNA form, the CDR3 reads TGTGCCAGCTCACCACCCGGGACAGGCATCGAGCAGTTCTTC. Translated: CASSPPGTGIEQFF.

DNA of the CDR3: TGCGCCAGCAGCCAAGTTCAGAGGACTAGCGGGAGGACAGATACGCAGTATTTT. Amino acids: CASSQVQRTSGRTDTQYF. V usage is TRBV4-1 and J usage is TRBJ2-3; 14 bases are shared with TRBD2. Trimming removed 1 base from V and 3 bases from J; junction bases left unmatched: 6. Germline CDR1 is MGHRA and CDR2 is YSYEKL. This CDR3 contains 18 residues.

This clone has a single count. No DNA is shown, since the ends of the CDR3 on it are uncertain; the CDR3 is the one TCRdb lists. J is TRBJ2-1 and V is TRBV5-1; the tabulated D call, TRBD2, remains unverified against the DNA. CDR1 and CDR2 (germline): SGHRS, YFSETQ. The length of the CDR3 is 12 amino acids, counting both ends. The CDR3 here is CASSFVGAGAFF.

This chain connects TRBV24-1 to TRBJ2-1; TRBD2 matches 8 bases. Trimming at V came to 0 bases and at J to 3 bases, leaving 3 bases not matched to a gene. This CDR3 is 16 amino acids long. Germline V gene data show CDR1 as KGHDR and CDR2 as SFDVKD. Written as DNA, the CDR3 is TGTGCCACCAGTGATTTGACCGCGGGAGGCTACAATGAGCAGTTCTTC. This gives the protein CATSDLTAGGYNEQFF.

The CDR3 is CASSVPPGTDLYF. In DNA, the CDR3 is TGTGCCAGCAGCGTACCTCCCGGGACAGATCTATATTTT. The J gene is TRBJ1-3, the V gene TRBV9, with 7 bases aligning to TRBD1. The length of the CDR3 is 13 residues. Germline V lookup: CDR1 SGDLS, CDR2 YYNGEE. J gave up 14 bases and V 1 base, and 9 bases lay outside the gene matches.

CDR3 sequence reads: CASRGTAQEQYF. For the CDR3, the DNA is TGTGCCAGCAGGGGGACAGCTCAGGAGCAGTACTTC. This chain uses TRBV27 with TRBJ2-7; TRBD1 matches at 7 bases. J was trimmed by 7 bases and V by 6 bases; bases with no gene match: 6. Germline V gene data show CDR1 as MNHEY and CDR2 as SMNVEV (reference sequence). This CDR3 spans 12 amino acids.

This clone was picked up one time. This rearrangement joins TRBV28 to TRBJ2-1; 10 bases are a match to TRBD1. Germline V gives CDR1 MDHEN, CDR2 SYDVKM. V shed 6 bases and J 15 bases; nucleotides not matched to a gene: 11. The length of the CDR3 is 13 residues. CDR3 sequence reads: CASRRTRDRGRFF. For the CDR3, the DNA is TGTGCCAGCAGACGTACTCGGGACAGGGGAAGGTTCTTC.

The chain employs TRBV28 and TRBJ2-1; 9 bases align to TRBD2. Germline lookup yields CDR1 MDHEN and CDR2 SYDVKM. CDR3 length: 16 amino acids. V lost 6 bases and J lost 6; bases outside the gene matches: 12. The chain's CDR3 is CASSPSGTGTSNEQFF. CDR3 DNA sequence: TGTGCCAGCAGCCCTAGCGGGACCGGCACGTCCAATGAGCAGTTCTTC.

V gene TRBV5-4 combines with J gene TRBJ1-1; no firm D call. Trimming removed 7 bases from V and 0 bases from J, with 4 bases in between. The germline gives CDR1 SGHNT, CDR2 YYREEE (reference sequence). This CDR3 contains 11 residues. The CDR3 DNA reads TGTGCCAGCTCTTTGAACACTGAAGCTTTCTTT. This sequence encodes CASSLNTEAFF.

The rearrangement joins TRBV6-5 to TRBJ2-1; TRBD2 matches at 10 bases. V lost 5 bases and J lost 3; bases outside the gene matches: 4. Germline-derived CDR1 and CDR2 are MNHEY and SVGAGI. CDR3 length: 15 residues. CDR3: CASSKTSGLYNEQFF. CDR3 in DNA: TGTGCCAGCAGTAAGACTAGCGGGCTCTACAATGAGCAGTTCTTC.

The CDR3 spells CATSDRLGPLHF. The CDR3 nucleotides read TGTGCCACCAGCGACAGGTTGGGGCCCCTCCACTTT. The chain links TRBV15 to TRBJ1-6, with D maybe TRBD1 (6 bases). The CDR3 spans 12 residues. V gave up 5 bases and J gave up 13 bases, with 12 bases separating them. The germline gives CDR1 LNHNV, CDR2 YYDKDF (reference sequence).

This clone has only a few counts. The chain is built from TRBV7-2 and TRBJ2-7, with 13 positions matching TRBD2. The V and J ends lost 4 bases and 2 bases, in that order; junction bases with no gene match: 5. Germline V CDR1 and CDR2: SGHTA, FQGNSA. The CDR3 has 16 amino acids. CDR3 in amino acids: CASSSGLAGVAYEQYF. The CDR3 nucleotides read TGTGCCAGCAGCTCCGGACTAGCGGGAGTAGCCTACGAGCAGTACTTC.

V and J are TRBV28 and TRBJ2-1; 11 nucleotides align to TRBD2. Trimming took 6 bases from V and 4 from J; bases not matched to a gene: 5. This CDR3 region has 15 residues. Germline-derived CDR1 and CDR2 are MDHEN and SYDVKM. The DNA for the CDR3 is TGTGCCAGCAGCCAGACTAGCGGGACATACAATGAGCAGTTCTTC. Translating gives CASSQTSGTYNEQFF.